This paragraph reports one TCR beta chain. These data come from a study of control samples from healthy donors and cancer patients. This CDR3 has 13 residues. Trimming took off 3 bases at V and 3 bases at J, with 3 bases between the two ends. CDR1 is SGHDN, CDR2 FVKESK, per germline. Repertoires were generated with immunoSEQ multiplex PCR, while TCRdb's copy carries only in-frame clones and drops some. Seen here are around 200,000 clones, around 93% observed once, and the top ten hold more than 1.4%. Sequencing was done on a sample of blood. This chain connects TRBV14 to TRBJ2-6; no firm D call. The TCR was taken from a man younger than 35 in good health. The CDR3 spells CASSQNGANVLTF. The DNA for the CDR3 is TGTGCCAGCAGCCAGAATGGGGCCAACGTCCTGACTTTC.